Following are 17 T cell receptor beta chains from one sample sequenced in a study of T cells after posttransplantation cyclophosphamide. The data were produced by immunoSEQ multiplex PCR, yet TCRdb's version contains in-frame clones alone and is incomplete. Of about 20,000 clones detected, less than 99% appear once; the ten largest clones hold roughly 0.17%. Cells defined as naive were viable CD3+CD4+ or CD3+CD8+ and CCR7+CD45RA+CD45RO-CD95-CD27+CD28+. Sequencing was carried out using naive CD4+ T cells sorted from PBMCs. Receptors were obtained from a man aged 35-49 years in good health, CMV-negative, and a related stem cell transplant donor.

The V gene is TRBV27, the J gene TRBJ2-7; D not resolved. The CDR3 has 14 residues. Per the germline V gene, CDR1 is MNHEY and CDR2 is SMNVEV (reference sequence). Between the trimmed V and J ends, which lost 0 bases and 0 bases, there was a span of 6 bases. The CDR3 nucleotides read TGTGCCAGCAGTTTATCGAGCTACTCCTACGAGCAGTACTTC. This gives the protein CASSLSSYSYEQYF.

This chain joins TRBV4-1 and TRBJ2-5, with 11 bases aligning to TRBD2. This CDR3 region has 19 residues. J gave up 0 bases and V 1 base, and 10 bases lay outside the gene matches. CDR1 MGHRA and CDR2 YSYEKL come from the germline V gene. The CDR3 loop reads CASSQVLGLAARYQETQYF. The CDR3 nucleotides read TGCGCCAGCAGCCAAGTCTTGGGACTAGCGGCCCGGTACCAAGAGACCCAGTACTTC.

This rearrangement joins TRBV11-2 to TRBJ2-5, with 7 bases matching TRBD1. The germline V gene encodes CDR1 SGHAT and CDR2 FQNNGV. There are 14 residues in the CDR3. The J segment lost 2 bases and the V segment lost 3 bases, leaving 3 bases of the junction unmatched. CDR3: CASSFRGPQETQYF. The CDR3 nucleotides read TGTGCCAGCAGCTTTAGGGGGCCGCAAGAGACCCAGTACTTC.

This chain connects TRBV7-2 to TRBJ1-5; D possibly corresponds to TRBD1 (6 bases). Trimming pared 1 base from V and 2 bases from J, leaving 9 bases between. Germline values: CDR1 SGHTA, CDR2 FQGNSA. CDR3 length: 15 amino acids. This chain's CDR3 is CASSLEGGGNQPQHF. Here the CDR3 DNA reads TGTGCCAGCAGCTTAGAGGGGGGGGGCAATCAGCCCCAGCATTTT.

The chain couples TRBV5-1 to TRBJ2-3; 11 nucleotides agree with TRBD2. The ends lost 1 base at V and 3 bases at J; junction bases unmatched: 4. The germline V gene has CDR1 SGHRS and CDR2 YFSETQ. There are 16 residues in the CDR3. The CDR3 loop is CASSLRLAGGTDTQYF. The CDR3 nucleotides read TGCGCCAGCAGCTTGCGCCTAGCGGGAGGTACAGATACGCAGTATTTT.

This sequence joins TRBV5-1 and TRBJ2-7, with 9 bases fitting TRBD1. This CDR3 spans 14 amino acids. Germline-derived CDR1 and CDR2 are SGHRS and YFSETQ. J was trimmed by 5 bases and V by 7 bases; bases with no gene match: 10. This CDR3 is CASSDGDRVDEQYF. The CDR3 bases are TGCGCCAGCTCTGATGGGGACAGGGTGGACGAGCAGTACTTC.

The CDR3 nucleotides are TGTGCCAGCTACGGGCAGGGTTGGACCGGGGAGCTGTTTTTT. Translating gives CASYGQGWTGELFF. This chain uses TRBV2 with TRBJ2-2, with a possible D match to TRBD1 (5 bases). The V end lost 8 bases, the J end lost 5 bases, and 15 bases lay between the germline ends. Germline V gene sequence: CDR1 SNHLY, CDR2 FYNNEI. The CDR3 is 14 amino acids.

V gene TRBV5-1 combines with J gene TRBJ1-1; D may be TRBD1 (6 bases). The CDR3 spans 16 residues. Trimming took 0 bases from V and 1 from J, leaving 13 bases between them. Germline V lookup: CDR1 SGHRS, CDR2 YFSETQ. CDR3 protein: CASSLGAGGQNTEAFF. The CDR3, as DNA: TGCGCCAGCAGCTTGGGAGCGGGGGGCCAGAACACTGAAGCTTTCTTT.

The chain combines TRBV9 with TRBJ2-1; the D gene is possibly TRBD2 (7 bases). CDR3 length equals 14 residues. Germline values: CDR1 SGDLS, CDR2 YYNGEE. The V and J ends lost 0 bases and 12 bases respectively, with 16 bases between them. This chain's CDR3 is CASSVGGGGRVQFF. The DNA of the CDR3 is TGTGCCAGCAGCGTAGGAGGGGGGGGGAGGGTGCAGTTCTTC.

The chain uses TRBV28 and TRBJ2-2; weak D call: TRBD1 (6 bases). Trimming left V 6 bases short and J 1 base short, with 9 bases between. Germline loops: CDR1 MDHEN, CDR2 SYDVKM. This CDR3 comprises 14 residues. CDR3 nucleotide sequence: TGTGCCAGCAGCCCGGGACAGAACACCGGGGAGCTGTTTTTT. It translates to CASSPGQNTGELFF.

This chain links TRBV28 with TRBJ2-3; 8 bases line up with TRBD2. V lost 10 bases and J lost 6; bases outside the gene matches: 21. In germline, CDR1 is MDHEN, CDR2 SYDVKM. This CDR3 spans 17 amino acids. Here the CDR3 DNA reads TGTGCCACCCGGCCTTTGGTCGGGGGGGCACGTTCCGATACGCAGTATTTT. This translates into CATRPLVGGARSDTQYF. Using reference TRBV28 and TRBJ2-3 for the parts outside the CDR3, the full variable domain is DVKVTQSSRYLVKRTGEKVFLECVQDMDHENMFWYRQDPGLGLRLIYFSYDVKMKEKGDIPEGYSVSREKKERFSLILESASTNQTSMYLCATRPLVGGARSDTQYFGPGTRLTVL.

The V call is TRBV5-1, the J call TRBJ1-2; 7 bases line up with TRBD1. V dropped 2 bases and J dropped 5; count of bases not matched to a gene: 3. From germline, CDR1 is SGHRS and CDR2 YFSETQ. This CDR3 comprises 13 residues. The CDR3: CASSLGDRYGYTF. The CDR3 coding sequence is TGCGCCAGCAGCTTAGGGGACAGATATGGCTACACCTTC.

The rearrangement uses TRBV30 and TRBJ2-5; tentatively, D is TRBD2 (6 bases). Trimming removed 3 bases from V and 7 bases from J, with 18 bases in between. CDR1 is GTSNPN, CDR2 SVGIG, per germline (reference sequence). This CDR3 spans 14 amino acids. The CDR3 is CAWSGGTVPATQYF. The DNA for the CDR3 is TGTGCCTGGAGCGGCGGGACGGTTCCGGCGACCCAGTACTTC.

The V call is TRBV18, the J call TRBJ1-5; 9 bases are a match to TRBD1. Looked up from germline, CDR1 is KGHSH and CDR2 is LQKENI. CDR3 size: 22 residues. V was clipped by 3 bases and J by 0 bases; unmatched bases: 21. CDR3: CASSPGQGRLQSDPLSNQPQHF. The CDR3 DNA reads as TGTGCCAGCTCACCTGGACAGGGGAGACTGCAATCCGATCCACTTAGCAATCAGCCCCAGCATTTT.

The chain combines TRBV5-1 with TRBJ2-7; 14 bases agree with TRBD2. Germline assignment: CDR1 SGHRS and CDR2 YFSETQ. Trimming cost V 4 bases and J 7 bases; bases outside gene matches: 7. The CDR3 sequence is 15 residues long. CDR3 coding DNA: TGCGCCAGCAGCCCGGGACTAGCGGGAGCCTGGGAGCAGTACTTC. This codes for CASSPGLAGAWEQYF. Supplemented by reference TRBV5-1 and TRBJ2-7, the full variable domain reads KAGVTQTPRYLIKTRGQQVTLSCSPISGHRSVSWYQQTPGQGLQFLFEYFSETQRNKGNFPGRFSGRQFSNSRSEMNVSTLELGDSALYLCASSPGLAGAWEQYFGPGTRLTVT.

The chain has TRBV19 and TRBJ2-7; weak D call: TRBD2 (6 bases). V was trimmed by 8 bases and J by 6 bases, leaving 26 bases between them. Germline loops: CDR1 LNHDA, CDR2 SQIVND (reference sequence). There are 16 residues in the CDR3. In DNA form, the CDR3 reads TGTGCCAGTTCACGCATCCCCGGGACTCTCGTTGGCGAGCAGTACTTC. It encodes CASSRIPGTLVGEQYF.

The chain employs TRBV28 and TRBJ2-5; 9 bases fit TRBD2. CDR3 length: 14 amino acids. Germline-derived CDR1 and CDR2 are MDHEN and SYDVKM. With 6 bases clipped from V and 5 bases from J, the junction kept 7 bases outside the gene matches. DNA for the CDR3: TGTGCCAGCAGGGGCGGGAGGGCCTGGGAGACCCAGTACTTC. This translates into CASRGGRAWETQYF.